The sequence of this TCR beta chain was determined in a study of resident and recirculating memory T cells in vitiligo (dated by TCRdb to about 2018). At the level of the whole study: The study took epidermis from shave biopsies of two lesional and two nonlesional sites, plus PBMCs, from each of a few stable vitiligo patients for TCR beta sequencing. Right before genomic DNA was extracted using the Qiagen DNeasy Blood & Tissue Kit, the samples were homogenized with no cell sorting step. The goal of the human TCR beta sequencing was to check whether lesional vitiligo skin contained specific clones that differed from the clones found in nonlesional skin and blood. Points the paper makes about the study in general: Mechanistic studies in the future are needed to assess how much the detected T cell clones and the human Trm pools versus Tcm pools each contribute. Clonality was not the same from one vitiligo lesion to another, and no unique dominant TCR clone turned up. TCR sequences were not conserved across biopsy sites or patients, suggesting that different T cell clones infiltrate different lesions, described as private specificity. By overlap and correlation analysis, no significant repertoire overlap was shown between biopsies, even within a single patient, except for each lesion compared with itself.

Vitiligo was considered stable when no change in lesions had been observed over the previous 6 months. Stable patients also had to lack confetti depigmentation, a clinical sign of active vitiligo. Any patient who had received treatment in the previous three months was excluded. PBMCs were isolated from heparinized blood by Ficoll density gradient centrifugation and then flash-frozen. Remarks on this clone: Its target antigen remains unknown. Base qualities are missing; no much larger clone stands one base away.

V trim: 6 bases; J trim: 5 bases; unmatched bases: 7. Taken from cysteine to phenylalanine, the CDR3 has 14 residues. Only CDR3 DNA is held: 42 bases, read in frame from base 1. Based on the germline V gene, the CDR1 and CDR2 sequences are MDHEN and SYDVKM. The immunoSEQ hsTCRB kit was used to amplify TCR beta chains from the genomic DNA. The immunoSEQ service ran the sequencing of the TCR beta libraries on an Illumina MiSeq instrument. As for the original processing: The immunoSEQ Analyzer was used to analyze the repertoire data. The table comes from immuneACCESS by way of TCRdb, which keeps in-frame sequences with V and J called. Part of the clones is missing from these tables; in studies checked, under half for an unresolved V gene and the rest for unknown reasons. Clone size and the V and J calls come from that table; the DNA yielded D and trimming. The sample profile shows 75,000 to 85,000 clones; just over 90% of them were found once. 5% of the sample goes to the ten largest clones.

Sequencing used blood. The sequence was collected from a male donor with vitiligo. Recombination joined TRBV28 with TRBJ2-1; 7 bases in between match TRBD2. The sequenced DNA: TGTGCCAGCAGGTCGGGACTACCAAACAATGAGCAGTTCTTC. Protein translation: CASRSGLPNNEQFF.